A selection of T cell receptor beta chains follows, all from one sample in a study of shared clonotypes between healthy human individuals. Sequencing used immunoSEQ multiplex PCR; TCRdb keeps in-frame clones, though not all of them. The top ten clones hold about 0.39% of a sample with roughly 2,500,000 clones, 93% of them seen once. The sequenced sample was naive CD4+ T cells from PBMCs. Receptors were obtained from a man aged 18 to 29 in good health. Some clones in this sample may be carry-over from other donors' samples. The CDR3 runs from the conserved cysteine through the conserved F or W. The D gene is left open where the match is weak. Clone size, where shown, is once, few, many, or a class for clones that have expanded.

V gene: TRBV28
J gene: TRBJ2-7
D gene: .
clone size: .
CDR3 DNA: TGTGCCAGCAGTTTCCGGGACACAGCTGGCTACGAGCAGTACTTC
CDR3 protein: CASSFRDTAGYEQYF

V gene: TRBV29-1
J gene: TRBJ1-2
D gene: .
clone size: .
CDR3 DNA: TGCAGCGTTGAACTAGCCCAGACCCCATATGGCTACACCTTC
CDR3 protein: CSVELAQTPYGYTF

V gene: TRBV9
J gene: TRBJ1-1
D gene: TRBD1
clone size: .
CDR3 DNA: TGTGCCAGCAGCGTCCGGACAGGGGAGAGCACTGAAGCTTTCTTT
CDR3 protein: CASSVRTGESTEAFF

V gene: TRBV18
J gene: TRBJ2-7
D gene: .
clone size: .
CDR3 DNA: TGTGCCAGCTCACCACCGTCCAAGCCCTACGAGCAGTACTTC
CDR3 protein: CASSPPSKPYEQYF

V gene: TRBV6-1
J gene: TRBJ1-1
D gene: TRBD1
clone size: .
CDR3 DNA: TGTGCCAGCAGCCCGGACAGGACGAACACTGAAGCTTTCTTT
CDR3 protein: CASSPDRTNTEAFF

V gene: TRBV6-6
J gene: TRBJ2-5
D gene: TRBD1
clone size: .
CDR3 DNA: TGTGCCAGCAGTTATAGGGACAGGGTCCAAGAGACCCAGTACTTC
CDR3 protein: CASSYRDRVQETQYF

V gene: TRBV29-1
J gene: TRBJ2-3
D gene: TRBD1
clone size: .
CDR3 DNA: TGCAGCGTTAGAACTGGACAGGGGGACACAGATACGCAGTATTTT
CDR3 protein: CSVRTGQGDTDTQYF

V gene: TRBV6-6
J gene: TRBJ2-7
D gene: .
clone size: .
CDR3 DNA: TGTGCCAGCAGTCCCCGTATGGACACCACCTACGAGCAGTACTTC
CDR3 protein: CASSPRMDTTYEQYF

V gene: TRBV11-2
J gene: TRBJ2-7
D gene: TRBD1
clone size: once
CDR3 DNA: TGTGCCAGCAGCTCCTGGACAGGGGTGTTCTCCGAGCAGTACTTC
CDR3 protein: CASSSWTGVFSEQYF

V gene: TRBV7-3
J gene: TRBJ2-1
D gene: .
clone size: .
CDR3 DNA: TGTGCCAGCAGCTTAATCGGCAGGGCTGGCTACAATGAGCAGTTCTTC
CDR3 protein: CASSLIGRAGYNEQFF

V gene: TRBV27
J gene: TRBJ1-4
D gene: TRBD1
clone size: few
CDR3 DNA: TGTGCCAGCAGGACAGGGGAGGGGAGTTTGGAAAAACTGTTTTTT
CDR3 protein: CASRTGEGSLEKLFF

V gene: TRBV6-5
J gene: TRBJ2-3
D gene: .
clone size: .
CDR3 DNA: TGTGCCAGCAGGTGGAGGGGTAGCACAGATACGCAGTATTTT
CDR3 protein: CASRWRGSTDTQYF

V gene: TRBV5-4
J gene: TRBJ2-7
D gene: TRBD2
clone size: .
CDR3 DNA: TGTGCCAGCAGCTTCGGGACTAGGCAAACCTACGAGCAGTACTTC
CDR3 protein: CASSFGTRQTYEQYF

V gene: TRBV5-4
J gene: TRBJ2-5
D gene: TRBD2
clone size: .
CDR3 DNA: TGTGCCAGCAGCATTAGCGGGAGGGCCTGGGAGACCCAGTACTTC
CDR3 protein: CASSISGRAWETQYF

V gene: TRBV11-2
J gene: TRBJ2-6
D gene: .
clone size: .
CDR3 DNA: TGTGCCAGCAGCTTAACATTCTCTGGGGCCAACGTCCTGACTTTC
CDR3 protein: CASSLTFSGANVLTF

V gene: TRBV11-2
J gene: TRBJ2-7
D gene: .
clone size: .
CDR3 DNA: TGTGCCAGCAGCCAAACGAATCAGGGATACGAGCAGTACTTC
CDR3 protein: CASSQTNQGYEQYF

V gene: TRBV10-3
J gene: TRBJ1-2
D gene: .
clone size: .
CDR3 DNA: TGTGCCATCAGTGAGTCGGAGGGAACCTATGGCTACACCTTC
CDR3 protein: CAISESEGTYGYTF

V gene: TRBV7-8
J gene: TRBJ2-3
D gene: .
clone size: .
CDR3 DNA: TGTGCCAGCGGAAAAGGCACAGATACGCAGTATTTT
CDR3 protein: CASGKGTDTQYF

V gene: TRBV5-4
J gene: TRBJ1-1
D gene: TRBD1
clone size: .
CDR3 DNA: TGTGCCAGCAGCCCACCGGGGGGACAGGAGACTGAAGCTTTCTTT
CDR3 protein: CASSPPGGQETEAFF

V gene: TRBV6-5
J gene: TRBJ2-1
D gene: .
clone size: .
CDR3 DNA: TGTGCCAGCAGCCTCAAGGGAAGCTCCTACAATGAGCAGTTCTTC
CDR3 protein: CASSLKGSSYNEQFF

V gene: TRBV27
J gene: TRBJ2-7
D gene: TRBD1
clone size: .
CDR3 DNA: TGTGCCAGCAGTATGATCCGGGACAGGGGGCGCGGCGAGCAGTACTTC
CDR3 protein: CASSMIRDRGRGEQYF

V gene: TRBV9
J gene: TRBJ2-1
D gene: TRBD2
clone size: .
CDR3 DNA: TGTGCCAGCAGCACCAGGACTAGCTTTGGTGATGAGCAGTTCTTC
CDR3 protein: CASSTRTSFGDEQFF